The source of this T cell receptor beta chain is a study of CXCR3-negative and CXCR3-positive naive CD8 T cells. Study context: Around 140 million TRB reads were obtained overall (about 1.5 +/- 0.3 million per library).

The CDR3 has 14 residues. Germline-derived CDR1 and CDR2 are SGHAT and FQNNGV. A remark on this clonotype: Its antigen is unidentified.

Study-wide points: Once cells were cryopreserved, CXCR3 expression went down partly, and most assays used fresh PBMCs. Relative to memory CD8+ cells, whose diversity was much lower, both naive subsets had comparably high diversity.

The sorter processed each CD8+ T cell subset in triplicate at hundreds of thousands of cells apiece. UMI-labeled 5' RACE yielded the TRB cDNA libraries. TCRdb reworked the 5' RACE reads into one entry per CDR3 protein, no DNA. The sample table sets out 35,000 to 40,000 distinct CDR3 sequences. Source material: memory CD8+ T cells from blood. The J gene is TRBJ2-7, the V gene TRBV11-2; the D gene TCRdb calls, TRBD2, cannot be checked with no DNA. The receptor was isolated from a human donor in good health. Some clones in this sample may be carry-over from other donors' samples. CDR3 loop: CASSSGTSPYEQYF.